Below are 23 T cell receptor beta chains sequenced from a single sample in a study of T cell responses to AZD1222 COVID-19 vaccine. Sequenced by immunoSEQ multiplex PCR; TCRdb stores in-frame clones only, minus some. The data show 100,000 to 150,000 clones, roughly 90% seen once. Material: peripheral blood, obtained on day 0 of AZD1222 vaccination. These receptor sequences come from an adult in good health.

This sequence joins TRBV7-2 and TRBJ1-5, with D maybe TRBD1 (5 bases). V lost 1 base, J lost 5 bases, and 12 bases lay in between. The CDR3 sequence is 15 residues long. CDR1 and CDR2 (germline): SGHTA, FQGNSA. In DNA, the CDR3 is TGTGCCAGCAGCTTAGATGGGGCAGACTATCAGCCCCAGCATTTT. It translates to CASSLDGADYQPQHF.

This chain uses TRBV5-3 with TRBJ1-1; TRBD1 matches 9 bases. TRBV5-3 is an open reading frame whose function is uncertain. V lost 5 bases and J lost 5; bases outside the gene matches: 10. This CDR3 comprises 15 residues. CDR3: CARSHLGQGTTEAFF. The CDR3 DNA follows: TGTGCCAGAAGTCACCTAGGACAGGGGACGACTGAAGCTTTCTTT.

CDR3 loop: CASSQPASIGEQFF. CDR3 nucleotide sequence: TGTGCCAGCAGCCAACCCGCTTCAATTGGGGAGCAGTTCTTC. The chain uses TRBV14 and TRBJ2-1, with D hard to call. Trimming pared 2 bases from V and 10 bases from J, leaving 15 bases between. CDR1 and CDR2 from the germline V gene are SGHDN and FVKESK. The CDR3 is 14 residues long.

This clone is deemed large (0.1 to 1%). This chain links TRBV28 with TRBJ1-5, with 7 bases identical to TRBD1. CDR1 is MDHEN, CDR2 SYDVKM, per germline. The J segment lost 4 bases and the V segment lost 11 bases, leaving 8 bases of the junction unmatched. The CDR3 extends over 13 amino acids. CDR3 coding DNA: TGTGCCGGCCAATACAGGGGTAATCAGCCCCAGCATTTT. It is translated as CAGQYRGNQPQHF.

CDR3 bases: TGTGCCACCAGTGATGAGGGACTAGCGGGTTACAATGAGCAGTTCTTC. It yields the protein CATSDEGLAGYNEQFF. The J gene is TRBJ2-1, the V gene TRBV24-1, with TRBD2 identical over 12 bases. V lost 3 bases and J lost 4; bases outside the gene matches: 3. Germline V lookup: CDR1 KGHDR, CDR2 SFDVKD. This CDR3 comprises 16 residues.

The V gene is TRBV2, the J gene TRBJ1-5; 8 bases align to TRBD1. The CDR3 is made up of 14 amino acids. In germline, CDR1 is SNHLY, CDR2 FYNNEI. V lost 4 bases to trimming and J lost 3 bases; unmatched junction nucleotides: 2. The DNA for the CDR3 is TGTGCCAGCAGTGGGACAGGGTACAATCAGCCCCAGCATTTT. Its translation is CASSGTGYNQPQHF.

The gene calls are TRBV5-4 and TRBJ1-5; D is uncertain. CDR3 length: 13 residues. CDR1 is SGHNT and CDR2 is YYREEE in the germline V gene (reference sequence). V gave up 0 bases and J gave up 4 bases, with 5 bases separating them. The CDR3, as DNA: TGTGCCAGCAGCTTGGCCGGAAATCAGCCCCAGCATTTT. Translating it yields CASSLAGNQPQHF.

The V call is TRBV3-1 (or the pseudogene TRBV3-2), the J call TRBJ1-2, with D possibly matching TRBD1 (5 bases). The CDR3 is 15 residues long. Trimming left V 0 bases short and J 8 bases short, with 16 bases between. The germline gives CDR1 LGHDT, CDR2 YNNKEL (reference sequence). CDR3 in DNA: TGTGCCAGCAGCCAAGATGGGGCAACCTCTATGGGCTACACCTTC. It encodes CASSQDGATSMGYTF.

The chain combines TRBV27 with TRBJ2-1; 13 bases fit TRBD2. The junction had 9 bases not matched to a gene; V was cut back by 3 bases and J by 7 bases. Germline-derived CDR1 and CDR2 are MNHEY and SMNVEV (reference sequence). The CDR3 totals 17 residues. CDR3 sequence reads: CASSFSAGLAGENEQFF. CDR3 coding DNA: TGTGCCAGCAGTTTTAGCGCAGGACTAGCGGGAGAAAATGAGCAGTTCTTC.

The J gene is TRBJ2-1, the V gene TRBV19; possible D gene TRBD1, 6 bases. Germline CDR1 LNHDA, CDR2 SQIVND (reference sequence). The CDR3 has 12 residues. Trimming removed 5 bases at V and 7 bases at J, with 9 bases between. CDR3 sequence: CASSEGVNEQFF. The CDR3 DNA sequence: TGTGCCAGTAGTGAGGGGGTAAATGAGCAGTTCTTC.

This chain connects TRBV12-5 to TRBJ2-1, with 7 nucleotides matching TRBD2. The germline CDR1 and CDR2 sequences are LGHNT and FRNRAP. V gave up 0 bases and J gave up 2 bases; unmatched junction bases: 7. The CDR3 is 17 residues long. The CDR3 spells CASGLVLSGTTYNEQFF. The CDR3 DNA reads TGTGCTAGTGGTTTGGTACTGAGCGGGACCACCTACAATGAGCAGTTCTTC.

V and J are TRBV5-1 and TRBJ2-5; D is ambiguous. The CDR3 has 18 residues. With 3 bases removed from V and 3 bases from J, the gap between germline ends came to 24 bases. The germline gives CDR1 SGHRS, CDR2 YFSETQ. CDR3 DNA: TGCGCCAGCAGCTCTTTCCGTCGCGCGGTCACGACCGAAGAGACCCAGTACTTC. Encoded protein: CASSSFRRAVTTEETQYF.

This rearrangement joins TRBV6-5 to TRBJ2-7, with 12 nucleotides matching TRBD2. Looked up from germline, CDR1 is MNHEY and CDR2 is SVGAGI. Trimming cost V 0 bases and J 7 bases; bases outside gene matches: 7. The CDR3 loop spans 16 amino acids. The DNA for the CDR3 is TGTGCCAGCAGTTACTCGGCAACTAGCGGGGGGCGAGAGCAGTACTTC. Its protein is CASSYSATSGGREQYF.

This clone was recorded only once. This sequence joins TRBV14 and TRBJ1-5; no reliable D call. This CDR3 region has 13 residues. Between the trimmed V and J ends, which lost 1 base and 9 bases, there was a span of 10 bases. Germline CDR1 reads SGHDN; CDR2 reads FVKESK. CDR3 in DNA: TGTGCCAGCAGCCAAGGACCAAAACGGCCCCAGCATTTT. Translating it yields CASSQGPKRPQHF.

The chain links TRBV7-9 to TRBJ2-4, with 10 bases aligning to TRBD1. Germline lookup yields CDR1 SEHNR and CDR2 FQNEAQ (reference sequence). The CDR3 is made up of 16 amino acids. The ends lost 4 bases at V and 6 bases at J; junction bases unmatched: 9. This CDR3 reads CASSSSGTGVGNIQYF. CDR3 sequence (DNA): TGTGCCAGCAGCTCCTCCGGGACAGGGGTGGGAAACATTCAGTACTTC.

The rearrangement joins TRBV15 to TRBJ1-2; no firm D call. The germline gives CDR1 LNHNV, CDR2 YYDKDF (reference sequence). The CDR3 consists of 15 residues. The germline V and J ends were trimmed by 0 bases and 0 bases, with 8 bases remaining between them. As DNA, the CDR3 is TGTGCCACCAGCAGAGATCAATATACTAACTATGGCTACACCTTC. This encodes CATSRDQYTNYGYTF.

The rearrangement joins TRBV3-1 (or the pseudogene TRBV3-2) to TRBJ2-3; the D gene is possibly TRBD2 (5 bases). Germline loops: CDR1 LGHDT, CDR2 YNNKEL (reference sequence). The CDR3 totals 15 residues. The V end was cut by 0 bases, the J end by 7 bases, with 14 bases between. The CDR3 sequence is CASSQDRGISNTQYF. The CDR3 coding sequence is TGTGCCAGCAGCCAAGATCGAGGGATAAGTAATACGCAGTATTTT.

A single count supports this clone. CDR3 loop: CASSPRYGYTF. CDR3 nucleotide sequence: TGTGCCAGCAGCCCCCGGTATGGCTACACCTTC. The rearrangement uses TRBV7-9 and TRBJ1-2, with D unresolved. Between the trimmed V and J ends, which lost 5 bases and 5 bases, there was a span of 6 bases. CDR1 and CDR2 from the germline V gene are SEHNR and FQNEAQ (reference sequence). This CDR3 is built from 11 residues.

The chain links TRBV7-2 to TRBJ2-1, with 11 bases matching TRBD2. This CDR3 contains 15 residues. The junction had 5 bases not matched to a gene; V was cut back by 5 bases and J by 5 bases. Germline loops: CDR1 SGHTA, CDR2 FQGNSA. CDR3 region: CASSTTSGIHNEQFF. DNA of the CDR3: TGTGCCAGCAGCACGACTAGCGGGATCCACAATGAGCAGTTCTTC.

CDR3 in amino acids: CASSIALKVWNTEAFF. The CDR3 DNA reads TGTGCCAGTAGTATAGCGTTGAAAGTATGGAACACTGAAGCTTTCTTT. V and J are TRBV19 and TRBJ1-1; D is unclear. This CDR3 is 16 amino acids long. Germline CDR1 is LNHDA and CDR2 is SQIVND (reference sequence). V was trimmed by 1 base and J by 1 base, leaving 13 bases between them.

The rearrangement uses TRBV9 and TRBJ2-6; no reliable D call. Deletions cut 2 bases from V and 2 bases from J, with 17 bases between. This CDR3 has 18 residues. In germline, CDR1 is SGDLS, CDR2 YYNGEE. In nucleotides, the CDR3 is TGTGCCAGCAGCGTCCTCCCTTCGGCCTACCCTGGGGCCAACGTCCTGACTTTC. Translating it yields CASSVLPSAYPGANVLTF.

The V call is TRBV7-9, the J call TRBJ1-3; maybe TRBD1 (5 bases). Germline assignment: CDR1 SEHNR and CDR2 FQNEAQ (reference sequence). The V end lost 1 base, the J end lost 0 bases, and 10 bases lay between the germline ends. The CDR3 extends over 16 amino acids. This CDR3 is CASSLEGMFSGNTIYF. For the CDR3, the DNA is TGTGCCAGCAGCTTAGAGGGGATGTTCTCTGGAAACACCATATATTTT.

This chain uses TRBV28 with TRBJ2-3; 10 positions agree with TRBD2. The V and J ends lost 10 bases and 4 bases, in that order; junction bases with no gene match: 17. The CDR3 runs 17 residues. CDR1 is MDHEN and CDR2 is SYDVKM in the germline V gene. The CDR3 sequence: CATRAGGASGRADTQYF. CDR3 nucleotide sequence: TGTGCCACCAGGGCAGGGGGGGCGAGCGGGAGGGCAGATACGCAGTATTTT.